These 25 T cell receptor beta chains were sequenced from one sample in a study of blood T cell repertoires in COVID-19. Profiling relied on immunoSEQ multiplex PCR, and the TCRdb table lists in-frame clones only, not all of them. The sample has a few hundred thousand clones; roughly 80% are singletons. Input material: PBMCs or T cells enriched from blood (not recorded which). The receptors were sampled from a man aged 35-49 years who had been exposed to COVID-19.

A word on this clone: Within the sample, other DNA sequences also encode this same CDR3. The chain carries TRBV18 and TRBJ2-3; D may be TRBD2 (5 bases). CDR3 size: 14 residues. Germline loops: CDR1 KGHSH, CDR2 LQKENI. The V end was cut by 0 bases, the J end by 1 base, with 5 bases between. CDR3 bases: TGTGCCAGCTCACCACCTAGCGGCACAGATACGCAGTATTTT. Its translation is CASSPPSGTDTQYF.

This chain connects TRBV5-4 to TRBJ2-1; 10 bases line up with TRBD2. The length of the CDR3 is 17 residues. CDR1 and CDR2 from the germline V gene are SGHNT and YYREEE (reference sequence). The V and J ends lost 0 bases and 8 bases, in that order; junction bases with no gene match: 11. The CDR3 region has the DNA TGTGCCAGCAGCTTGGGACTAGCGGGCCTGGGGGGGGATGAGCAGTTCTTC. It codes for CASSLGLAGLGGDEQFF.

Here the CDR3 DNA reads TGTGCCAGCACGAGCTCCTATGGCTACACCTTC. This gives the protein CASTSSYGYTF. This sequence joins TRBV2 and TRBJ1-2; no clear D gene. Germline V gene data show CDR1 as SNHLY and CDR2 as FYNNEI. V was clipped by 7 bases and J by 4 bases, with 7 bases between them. This CDR3 has 11 residues.

The V and J genes are TRBV11-2 and TRBJ2-5; 11 bases fit TRBD2. Germline V gives CDR1 SGHAT, CDR2 FQNNGV. The trim removed 3 bases at V and 4 bases at J, leaving 10 bases unmatched. CDR3 length equals 17 residues. The CDR3: CASSFGLAGGGGETQYF. The DNA of the CDR3 is TGTGCCAGCAGCTTCGGACTAGCGGGCGGAGGGGGAGAGACCCAGTACTTC.

The table lists this clone with a few counts. The V gene is TRBV18, the J gene TRBJ2-2, with TRBD2 as a possible D gene (6 bases). CDR1 is KGHSH, CDR2 LQKENI, per germline. The CDR3 consists of 15 residues. V gave up 2 bases and J gave up 6 bases, with 13 bases separating them. For the CDR3, the DNA is TGTGCCAGCTCACCAATCGGCACGGGAGCCGGGGAGCTGTTTTTT. Translation: CASSPIGTGAGELFF.

For this clone: The same CDR3 is also encoded by other DNA sequences in this sample. CDR3 nucleotide sequence: TGCAGTGGGTTGGTAGAAGAGACCCAGTACTTC. Amino acids: CSGLVEETQYF. The rearrangement uses TRBV20-1 and TRBJ2-5; D is ambiguous. Trimming cost V 7 bases and J 3 bases, with 9 bases left between them. CDR3 size: 11 residues. The germline V gene encodes CDR1 DFQATT and CDR2 SNEGSKA (reference sequence).

This chain connects TRBV20-1 to TRBJ2-7; 7 bases line up with TRBD2. CDR1 and CDR2 (germline): DFQATT, SNEGSKA (reference sequence). With V trimmed by 3 bases and J by 3 bases, 11 bases remained unmatched. The CDR3 totals 15 residues. Here the CDR3 DNA reads TGCAGTGCTAGTCGTCTAGCGGAAACAAACTACGAGCAGTACTTC. Translating it yields CSASRLAETNYEQYF.

The chain employs TRBV7-8 and TRBJ1-2; weak D call: TRBD1 (6 bases). Germline V gene lookup returns CDR1 SGHVS and CDR2 FQNEAQ. CDR3 length: 13 amino acids. V shed 3 bases and J shed 8 bases, with 13 bases lying between them. This CDR3 is CASSFNPQGGYTF. The CDR3 DNA reads as TGTGCCAGCAGCTTTAATCCTCAGGGGGGCTACACCTTC.

The chain combines TRBV5-1 with TRBJ1-1; D perhaps matches TRBD1 (5 bases). Trimming pared 0 bases from V and 4 bases from J, leaving 10 bases between. Per germline, CDR1 SGHRS and CDR2 YFSETQ. CDR3 length equals 14 residues. The CDR3 coding sequence is TGCGCCAGCAGCTTGGGACAGCACGCCACTGAAGCTTTCTTT. This codes for CASSLGQHATEAFF.

This chain connects TRBV24-1 to TRBJ2-2; 8 bases fit TRBD1. Germline CDR1 KGHDR, CDR2 SFDVKD. The J segment lost 5 bases and the V segment lost 3 bases, leaving 4 bases of the junction unmatched. This CDR3 has 15 residues. CDR3 sequence: CATSDPGGRTGELFF. The CDR3 coding sequence is TGTGCCACCAGTGATCCAGGGGGCCGGACCGGGGAGCTGTTTTTT.

This chain uses TRBV10-3 with TRBJ2-3; TRBD2 agrees at 10 bases. This CDR3 has 15 amino acids. Germline CDR1 ENHRY, CDR2 SYGVKD. J lost 3 bases, V lost 6 bases, and 6 bases had no gene match. The CDR3, as DNA: TGTGCCATCAGGGCGAGGACTAGCGGTACAGATACGCAGTATTTT. Translating it yields CAIRARTSGTDTQYF.

This chain links TRBV27 with TRBJ2-2; TRBD2 matches at 13 bases. CDR1 and CDR2 (germline): MNHEY, SMNVEV (reference sequence). The CDR3 loop spans 15 amino acids. The trim removed 7 bases at V and 6 bases at J, leaving 5 bases unmatched. The CDR3 DNA follows: TGTGCCAGCAACAGACTAGCGGGAGGTTCCGGGGAGCTGTTTTTT. Translating it yields CASNRLAGGSGELFF.

The rearrangement joins TRBV9 to TRBJ1-2, with 7 bases that match TRBD1. With V trimmed by 0 bases and J by 8 bases, 10 bases remained unmatched. The length of the CDR3 is 15 residues. The V gene's germline CDR1 is SGDLS and CDR2 YYNGEE. The CDR3 sequence: CASSVEYRDSGGYTF. CDR3 coding DNA: TGTGCCAGCAGCGTAGAATACCGGGACAGCGGGGGCTACACCTTC.

This chain uses TRBV24-1 with TRBJ2-5; 11 bases line up with TRBD2. The CDR3 consists of 14 residues. With V trimmed by 6 bases and J by 5 bases, 4 bases remained unmatched. CDR1 and CDR2 from the germline V gene are KGHDR and SFDVKD. The CDR3 is CATSLAGGWETQYF. The DNA for the CDR3 is TGTGCCACCAGTTTAGCGGGAGGGTGGGAGACCCAGTACTTC.

V and J are TRBV10-1 and TRBJ2-2, with 11 bases matching TRBD2. V was pared by 5 bases and J by 4 bases, with 3 bases of the junction left unmatched. This CDR3 spans 15 amino acids. The germline CDR1 and CDR2 sequences are WNHNN and SYGVQD (reference sequence). CDR3 in amino acids: CASSKTSGITGELFF. CDR3 nucleotides: TGCGCCAGCAGTAAGACTAGCGGGATCACCGGGGAGCTGTTTTTT.

This chain links TRBV24-1 with TRBJ2-1, with 8 bases fitting TRBD2. Germline V gene sequence: CDR1 KGHDR, CDR2 SFDVKD. With 1 base clipped from V and 6 bases from J, the junction kept 1 base outside the gene matches. The CDR3 is made up of 14 amino acids. CDR3 region: CATSDFGGGNEQFF. The CDR3 bases are TGTGCCACCAGTGATTTCGGGGGGGGCAATGAGCAGTTCTTC.

The chain employs TRBV2 and TRBJ1-1, with a tentative D call TRBD1 (5 bases). This CDR3 has 14 amino acids. Germline V gives CDR1 SNHLY, CDR2 FYNNEI. Trimming shortened V by 5 bases and J by 4 bases, and 14 bases separated the two germline ends. CDR3 nucleotide sequence: TGTGCCAGCAGTCGGGAGGGGAGGAGCACTGAAGCTTTCTTT. Protein product: CASSREGRSTEAFF.

V is TRBV7-3 and J is TRBJ1-1; 7 bases are shared with TRBD1. J was trimmed by 0 bases and V by 3 bases; bases with no gene match: 7. Germline V lookup: CDR1 SGHTA, CDR2 FQGTGA. The CDR3 is 16 residues long. CDR3 region: CASSLGQTIMNTEAFF. CDR3 DNA: TGTGCCAGCAGCTTGGGACAGACGATAATGAACACTGAAGCTTTCTTT. Variable domain in full (rest from reference TRBV7-3 and TRBJ1-1): GAGVSQTPSNKVTEKGKYVELRCDPISGHTALYWYRQSLGQGPEFLIYFQGTGAADDSGLPNDRFFAVRPEGSVSTLKIQRTERGDSAVYLCASSLGQTIMNTEAFFGQGTRLTVV.

CDR3 sequence: CASSEDLGAQETQYF. The CDR3 nucleotides are TGTGCCAGCAGTGAGGACCTAGGGGCTCAAGAGACCCAGTACTTC. V gene TRBV2 combines with J gene TRBJ2-5; TRBD1 might be the D (5 bases). CDR1 is SNHLY, CDR2 FYNNEI, per germline. The CDR3 extends over 15 amino acids. V lost 3 bases and J lost 2, with 13 bases in between.

In DNA, the CDR3 is TGTGCCAGCAGCCAGAACAGGGAAGGGACTGAAGCTTTCTTT. Encoded protein: CASSQNREGTEAFF. The rearrangement uses TRBV3-1 (or the pseudogene TRBV3-2) and TRBJ1-1; tentatively, D is TRBD1 (6 bases). This CDR3 is built from 14 residues. V lost 3 bases, J lost 5 bases, and 13 bases lay in between. The germline V gene encodes CDR1 LGHDT and CDR2 YNNKEL (reference sequence).

V usage is TRBV27 and J usage is TRBJ1-6; D gene unclear. Germline values: CDR1 MNHEY, CDR2 SMNVEV (reference sequence). This CDR3 has 15 residues. With 3 bases removed from V and 7 bases from J, the gap between germline ends came to 13 bases. CDR3 region: CASSLVGSKNSPLHF. The CDR3 DNA follows: TGTGCCAGCAGTTTGGTGGGCAGTAAAAATTCACCCCTCCACTTT.

This chain links TRBV5-6 with TRBJ2-7, with D hard to call. CDR1 and CDR2 (germline): SGHDT, YYEEEE. With 7 bases removed from V and 0 bases from J, the gap between germline ends came to 8 bases. The CDR3 extends over 12 amino acids. The CDR3 protein is CASRGVSYEQYF. In DNA, the CDR3 is TGTGCCAGCCGCGGTGTCTCCTACGAGCAGTACTTC.

V gene TRBV5-1 combines with J gene TRBJ2-7; the match to TRBD1 covers 12 bases. V was clipped by 0 bases and J by 4 bases; unmatched bases: 8. CDR3 length equals 17 residues. Germline V gives CDR1 SGHRS, CDR2 YFSETQ. The CDR3 reads CASSLGNTGQGAYEQYF. The CDR3 DNA is TGCGCCAGCAGCTTGGGGAATACGGGACAGGGGGCTTACGAGCAGTACTTC.

This clone was recorded once. The chain recombines TRBV6-4 with TRBJ2-3; a possible D gene is TRBD2 (5 bases). This CDR3 contains 15 residues. V lost 8 bases to trimming and J lost 0 bases, with 15 bases between them. From germline, CDR1 is MRHNA and CDR2 SNTAGT. The DNA for the CDR3 is TGTGCCAGCGGCATGTTTGGCGGGAGCACAGATACGCAGTATTTT. Its protein is CASGMFGGSTDTQYF.

The rearrangement joins TRBV28 to TRBJ1-4, with D possibly being TRBD1 (6 bases). Per the germline V gene, CDR1 is MDHEN and CDR2 is SYDVKM. CDR3 length: 14 amino acids. Trimming pared 3 bases from V and 10 bases from J, leaving 15 bases between. The CDR3 is CASSLTPGGGKLFF. CDR3 in DNA: TGTGCCAGCAGTTTGACGCCGGGGGGCGGAAAACTGTTTTTT.